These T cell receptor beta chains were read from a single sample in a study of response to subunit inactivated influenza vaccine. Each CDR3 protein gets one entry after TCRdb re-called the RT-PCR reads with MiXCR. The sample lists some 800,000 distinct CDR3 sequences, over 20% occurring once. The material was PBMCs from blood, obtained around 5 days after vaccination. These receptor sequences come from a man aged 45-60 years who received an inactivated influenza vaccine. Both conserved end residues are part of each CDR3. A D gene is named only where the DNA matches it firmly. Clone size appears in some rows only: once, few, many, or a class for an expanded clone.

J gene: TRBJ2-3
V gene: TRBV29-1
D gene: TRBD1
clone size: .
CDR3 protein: CSVERGQGADTQYF
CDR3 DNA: TGCAGCGTTGAAAGGGGACAGGGGGCCGATACGCAGTATTTT

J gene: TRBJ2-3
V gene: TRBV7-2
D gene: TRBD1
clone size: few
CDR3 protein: CASSLTPGTGPTQYF
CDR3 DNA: TGTGCCAGCAGCCTAACCCCGGGGACAGGCCCTACGCAGTATTTT

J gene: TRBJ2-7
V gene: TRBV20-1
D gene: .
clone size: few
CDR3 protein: CSAVSGGEYEQYF
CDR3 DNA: TGCAGTGCTGTCTCGGGCGGAGAGTACGAGCAGTACTTC

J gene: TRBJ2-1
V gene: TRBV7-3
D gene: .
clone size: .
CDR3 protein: CASSIGDGNEQFF
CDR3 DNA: TGTGCCAGCAGCATCGGCGATGGCAATGAGCAGTTCTTC

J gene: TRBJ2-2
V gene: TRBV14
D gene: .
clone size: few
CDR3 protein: CASSQEIRTGELFF
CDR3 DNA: TGTGCCAGCAGCCAAGAAATACGGACCGGGGAGCTGTTTTTT

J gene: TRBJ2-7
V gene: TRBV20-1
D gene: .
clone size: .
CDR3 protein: CRAERGPYEQYF
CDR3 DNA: TGCAGAGCAGAGAGAGGTCCCTACGAGCAGTACTTC

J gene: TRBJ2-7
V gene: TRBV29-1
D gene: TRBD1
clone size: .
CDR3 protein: CSVGQARYEQYF
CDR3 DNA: TGCAGCGTGGGACAGGCGAGGTACGAGCAGTACTTC

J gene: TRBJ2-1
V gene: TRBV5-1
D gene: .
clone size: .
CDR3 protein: CASSFLGWDEQFF
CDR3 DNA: TGCGCCAGCAGCTTTCTTGGATGGGATGAGCAGTTCTTC

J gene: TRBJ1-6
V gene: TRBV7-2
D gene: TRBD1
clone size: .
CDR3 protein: CASSRDRSSYNSPLHF
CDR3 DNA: TGTGCCAGCAGCCGGGACAGGAGCTCCTATAATTCACCCCTCCACTTT

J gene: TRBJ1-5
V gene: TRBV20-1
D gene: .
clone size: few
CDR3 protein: CSARAGGSNQPQHF
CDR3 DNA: TGCAGTGCTAGAGCGGGGGGTAGCAATCAGCCCCAGCATTTT

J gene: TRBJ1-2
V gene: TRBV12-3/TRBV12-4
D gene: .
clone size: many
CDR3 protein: CASSPTANYGYTF
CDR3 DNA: TGTGCCAGCAGTCCCACAGCTAACTATGGCTACACCTTC

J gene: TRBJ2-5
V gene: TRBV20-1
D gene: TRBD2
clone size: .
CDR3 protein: CSQMPLAGVGETQYF
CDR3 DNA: TGCAGTCAAATGCCGCTAGCGGGAGTAGGAGAGACCCAGTACTTC

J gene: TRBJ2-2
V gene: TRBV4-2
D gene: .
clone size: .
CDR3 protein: CASSPIHLDANTGELFF
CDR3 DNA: TGTGCCAGCAGCCCAATTCACCTAGACGCGAACACCGGGGAGCTGTTTTTT

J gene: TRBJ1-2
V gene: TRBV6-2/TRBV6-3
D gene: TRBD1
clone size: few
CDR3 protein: CASSRGDRGIPYGYTF
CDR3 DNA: TGTGCCAGCAGTCGAGGAGACAGGGGGATCCCCTATGGCTACACCTTC

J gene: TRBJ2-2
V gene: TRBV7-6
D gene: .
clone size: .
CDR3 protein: CASSDRPKGDTGELFF
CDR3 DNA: TGTGCCAGCAGCGACAGACCTAAGGGCGACACCGGGGAGCTGTTTTTT

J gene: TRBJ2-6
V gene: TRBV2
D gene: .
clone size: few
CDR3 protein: CASSPGLGANVLTF
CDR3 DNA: TGTGCCAGCAGTCCAGGGCTAGGGGCCAACGTCCTGACTTTC

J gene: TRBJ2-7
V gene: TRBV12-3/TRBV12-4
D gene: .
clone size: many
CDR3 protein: CASNLGGYEQYF
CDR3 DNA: TGTGCCAGCAACCTAGGGGGCTACGAGCAGTACTTC

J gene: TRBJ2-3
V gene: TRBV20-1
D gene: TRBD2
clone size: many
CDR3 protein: CSARDLAGADTQYF
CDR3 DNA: TGCAGTGCTAGAGACCTAGCGGGGGCAGATACGCAGTATTTT

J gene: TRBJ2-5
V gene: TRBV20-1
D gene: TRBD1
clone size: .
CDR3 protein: CSAENRDRLETQYF
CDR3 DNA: TGCAGTGCTGAAAACCGGGACAGGTTGGAGACCCAGTACTTC

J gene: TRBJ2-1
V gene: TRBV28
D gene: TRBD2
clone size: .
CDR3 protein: CASRALVLAGGGEQFF
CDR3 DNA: TGTGCCAGCAGGGCATTGGTTCTAGCGGGAGGAGGCGAGCAGTTCTTC

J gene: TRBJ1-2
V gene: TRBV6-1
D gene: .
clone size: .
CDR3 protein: CASSSRTENYGYTF
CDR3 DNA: TGTGCCAGCAGTAGTCGGACGGAGAACTATGGCTACACCTTC

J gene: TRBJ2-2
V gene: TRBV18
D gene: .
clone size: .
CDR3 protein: CASSPVPITGELFF
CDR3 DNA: TGTGCCAGCTCACCAGTTCCGATCACCGGGGAGCTGTTTTTT

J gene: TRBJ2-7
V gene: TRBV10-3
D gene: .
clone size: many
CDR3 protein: CAISVDSAYEQYF
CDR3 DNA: TGTGCCATCAGTGTTGACAGCGCCTACGAGCAGTACTTC

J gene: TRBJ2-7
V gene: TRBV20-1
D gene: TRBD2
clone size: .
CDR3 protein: CSARGTSGESSYEQYF
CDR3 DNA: TGCAGTGCTAGAGGTACTAGCGGGGAAAGCTCCTACGAGCAGTACTTC

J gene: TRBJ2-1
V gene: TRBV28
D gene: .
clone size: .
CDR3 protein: CAIEGADEQFF
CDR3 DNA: TGTGCCATCGAGGGTGCCGATGAGCAGTTCTTC

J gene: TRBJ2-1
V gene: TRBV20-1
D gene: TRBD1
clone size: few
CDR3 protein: CSARERQGTYNEQFF
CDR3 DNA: TGCAGTGCTAGGGAGAGACAGGGTACCTACAATGAGCAGTTCTTC

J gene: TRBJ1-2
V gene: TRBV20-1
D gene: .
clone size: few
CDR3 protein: CSARNPSGSDYGYTF
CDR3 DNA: TGCAGTGCTAGAAACCCCTCGGGATCCGACTATGGCTACACCTTC

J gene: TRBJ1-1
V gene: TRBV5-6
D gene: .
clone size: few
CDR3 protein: CASSLDVGGFDTEAFF
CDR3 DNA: TGTGCCAGCAGCTTGGATGTGGGGGGCTTCGACACTGAAGCTTTCTTT

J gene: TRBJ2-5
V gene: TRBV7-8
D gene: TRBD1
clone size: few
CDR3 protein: CASSPPGTGGSETQYF
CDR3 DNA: TGTGCCAGCAGCCCGCCCGGGACAGGGGGATCAGAGACCCAGTACTTC

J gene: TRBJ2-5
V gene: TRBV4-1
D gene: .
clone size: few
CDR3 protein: CASSQVGSVETQYF
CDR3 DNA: TGCGCCAGCAGCCAAGTGGGGAGCGTGGAGACCCAGTACTTC

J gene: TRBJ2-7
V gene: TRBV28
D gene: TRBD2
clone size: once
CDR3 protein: CASSFDLRGDYEQYF
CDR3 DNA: TGTGCCAGCAGTTTCGATCTGCGGGGGGACTACGAGCAGTACTTC

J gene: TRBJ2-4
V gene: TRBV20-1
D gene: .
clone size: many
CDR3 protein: CSASQKGVDIQYF
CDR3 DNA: TGCAGTGCAAGCCAGAAGGGGGTGGACATTCAGTACTTC

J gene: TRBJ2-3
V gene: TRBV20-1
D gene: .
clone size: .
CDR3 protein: CSARVHGDTQYF
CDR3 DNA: TGCAGTGCTAGAGTACATGGTGATACGCAGTATTTT

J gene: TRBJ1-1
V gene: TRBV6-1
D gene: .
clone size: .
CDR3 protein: CASSDFPRGNTEAFF
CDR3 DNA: TGTGCCAGCAGTGACTTCCCCCGGGGGAACACTGAAGCTTTCTTT

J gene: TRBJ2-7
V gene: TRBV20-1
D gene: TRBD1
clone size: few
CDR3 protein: CSACPSDRAGSYEQYF
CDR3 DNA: TGCAGTGCTTGTCCCTCTGACAGGGCCGGTTCCTACGAGCAGTACTTC

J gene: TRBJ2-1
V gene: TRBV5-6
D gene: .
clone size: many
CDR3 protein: CASSLVLVAATYNEQFF
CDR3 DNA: TGTGCCAGCAGCTTGGTGCTCGTAGCGGCTACCTACAATGAGCAGTTCTTC

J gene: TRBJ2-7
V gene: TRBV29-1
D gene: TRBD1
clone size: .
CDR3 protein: CSATRTGDIEQYF
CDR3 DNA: TGCAGCGCAACCAGGACAGGGGACATCGAGCAGTACTTC

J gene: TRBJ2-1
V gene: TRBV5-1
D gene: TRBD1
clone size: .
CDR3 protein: CASSLATGWRNEQFF
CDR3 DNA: TGCGCCAGCAGCTTGGCGACAGGGTGGCGCAATGAGCAGTTCTTC

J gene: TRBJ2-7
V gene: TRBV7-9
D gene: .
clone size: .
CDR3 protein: CASSITGKVSYEQYF
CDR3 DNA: TGTGCCAGCAGCATAACAGGGAAGGTCTCCTACGAGCAGTACTTC

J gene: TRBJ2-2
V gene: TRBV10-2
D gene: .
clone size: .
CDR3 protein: CASSGRGGTGELFF
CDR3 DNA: TGCGCCAGCAGTGGGAGGGGTGGGACCGGGGAGCTGTTTTTT

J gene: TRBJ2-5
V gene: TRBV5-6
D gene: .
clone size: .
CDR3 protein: CASSYPGEETQYF
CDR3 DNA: TGTGCCAGCAGCTACCCGGGGGAAGAGACCCAGTACTTC

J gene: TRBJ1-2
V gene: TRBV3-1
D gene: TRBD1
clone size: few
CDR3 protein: CASSQGQGWGYTF
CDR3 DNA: TGTGCCAGCAGCCAGGGACAGGGGTGGGGCTACACCTTC

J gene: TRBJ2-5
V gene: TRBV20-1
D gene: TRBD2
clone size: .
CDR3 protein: CSALDPAGRVETQYF
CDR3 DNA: TGCAGTGCTCTGGATCCAGCAGGGAGGGTGGAGACCCAGTACTTC

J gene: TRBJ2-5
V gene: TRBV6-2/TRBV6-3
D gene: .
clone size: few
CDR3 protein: CASSPSSGTQYF
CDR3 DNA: TGTGCCAGCAGTCCTAGCAGCGGGACCCAGTACTTC

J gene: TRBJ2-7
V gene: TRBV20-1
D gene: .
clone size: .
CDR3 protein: CSADSPTGEQYF
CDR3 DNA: TGCAGTGCCGACAGCCCCACGGGGGAGCAGTACTTC

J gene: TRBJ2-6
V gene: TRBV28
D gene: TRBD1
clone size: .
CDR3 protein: CASKTGGSVGANVLTF
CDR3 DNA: TGTGCCAGTAAGACAGGGGGTTCCGTTGGGGCCAACGTCCTGACTTTC

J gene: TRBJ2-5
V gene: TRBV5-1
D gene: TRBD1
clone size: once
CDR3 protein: CASSGTGTGRRETQHF
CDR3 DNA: TGCGCCAGCAGCGGGACCGGGACAGGGCGCAGGGAGACCCAGCACTTC

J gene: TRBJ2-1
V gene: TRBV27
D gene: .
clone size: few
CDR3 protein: CASSLSHIDNEQFF
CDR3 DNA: TGTGCCAGCAGTTTATCCCACATAGACAATGAGCAGTTCTTC